This T cell receptor (beta chain) emerged from a study of immune evolution from preneoplasia to lung adenocarcinoma. Measured with immunoSEQ multiplex PCR; TCRdb has only the in-frame clones, and not every one. The sample carries 20,000 to 25,000 clones, 75% recorded once. The CDR3 covers 16 residues. Germline V gene lookup returns CDR1 SEHNR and CDR2 FQNEAQ (reference sequence). Trimming removed 5 bases from V and 0 bases from J, with 13 bases in between. The clonotype was recovered from a person in their sixties or seventies with lung adenocarcinoma. Material: FFPE invasive lung adenocarcinoma tissue. The V and J genes are TRBV7-9 and TRBJ1-4; D is possibly TRBD1 (6 bases). CDR3 region: CASSHGDNPTNEKLFF. The CDR3 DNA is TGTGCCAGCAGCCACGGGGACAACCCAACTAATGAAAAACTGTTTTTT. Variable domain in full (rest from reference TRBV7-9 and TRBJ1-4): DTGVSQNPRHKITKRGQNVTFRCDPISEHNRLYWYRQTLGQGPEFLTYFQNEAQLEKSRLLSDRFSAERPKGSFSTLEIQRTEQGDSAMYLCASSHGDNPTNEKLFFGSGTQLSVL.